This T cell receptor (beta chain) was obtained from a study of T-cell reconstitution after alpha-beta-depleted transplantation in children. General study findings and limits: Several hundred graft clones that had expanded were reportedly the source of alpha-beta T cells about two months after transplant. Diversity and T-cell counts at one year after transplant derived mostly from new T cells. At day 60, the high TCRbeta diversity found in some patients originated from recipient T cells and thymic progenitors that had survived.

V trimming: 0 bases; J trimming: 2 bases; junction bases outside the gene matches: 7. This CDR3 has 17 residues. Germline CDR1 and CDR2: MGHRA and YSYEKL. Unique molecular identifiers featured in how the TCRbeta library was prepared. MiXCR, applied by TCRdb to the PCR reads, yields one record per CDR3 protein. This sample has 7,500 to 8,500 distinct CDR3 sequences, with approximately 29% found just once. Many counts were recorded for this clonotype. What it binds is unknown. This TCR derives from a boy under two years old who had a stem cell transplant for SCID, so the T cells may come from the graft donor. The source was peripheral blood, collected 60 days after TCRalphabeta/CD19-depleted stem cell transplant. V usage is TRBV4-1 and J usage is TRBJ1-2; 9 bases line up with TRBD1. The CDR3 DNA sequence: TGCGCCAGCAGCCAAGAGGCGTACAGGGGGCAGAACTATGGCTACACCTTC. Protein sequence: CASSQEAYRGQNYGYTF.